These 17 T cell receptor beta chains came from one sample sequenced in a study of follicular helper T cells after annual influenza vaccination. This table comes from immunoSEQ multiplex PCR, and its TCRdb copy is limited to in-frame clones, with some not included. The sample includes about 15,000 clones, around four fifths of them seen just once. This sample's time point: 2014-2015 season, pre-vaccination. Sample: CXCR5- memory CD4+ T cells sorted from blood, taken on the day of influenza vaccination. The receptors were sampled from an adult who received the influenza vaccine.

This chain uses TRBV19 with TRBJ2-7; 10 bases line up with TRBD1. CDR3 length equals 14 residues. V gave up 4 bases and J gave up 4 bases; unmatched junction bases: 4. Germline V CDR1 and CDR2: LNHDA, SQIVND (reference sequence). The CDR3, as DNA: TGTGCCAGTAGTAGGGACAGGGGATTATACGAGCAGTACTTC. This translates into CASSRDRGLYEQYF.

There are a few counts of this clone. V gene TRBV4-2 combines with J gene TRBJ1-6; D remains ambiguous. The CDR3 totals 15 residues. With 1 base removed from V and 7 bases from J, the gap between germline ends came to 11 bases. CDR1 and CDR2 (germline): LGHNA, YNFKEQ. The DNA for the CDR3 is TGTGCCAGCAGCCAAGGAGGCCAGGTGAATTCACCCCTCCACTTT. Encoded protein: CASSQGGQVNSPLHF.

CDR3 region: CASSLGGPGLGLRETQYF. The CDR3 DNA follows: TGTGCCAGCAGCTTAGGGGGGCCGGGACTAGGGCTACGAGAGACCCAGTACTTC. The chain uses TRBV7-2 and TRBJ2-5, with 8 bases lining up with TRBD2. The CDR3 is made up of 18 amino acids. Germline V gene sequence: CDR1 SGHTA, CDR2 FQGNSA. Trimming removed 1 base from V and 4 bases from J; junction bases left unmatched: 14.

The chain recombines TRBV27 with TRBJ1-4; no firm D call. This CDR3 spans 12 amino acids. Trimming pared 6 bases from V and 10 bases from J, leaving 12 bases between. The germline V gene encodes CDR1 MNHEY and CDR2 SMNVEV (reference sequence). In nucleotides, the CDR3 is TGTGCCAGCAGCTACGCTTTGGGAAAACTGTTTTTT. This translates into CASSYALGKLFF.

This chain links TRBV4-3 with TRBJ1-2; D unresolved. This CDR3 spans 14 amino acids. The germline V gene has CDR1 LGHNA and CDR2 YSLEER. The germline V and J ends were trimmed by 4 bases and 5 bases, with 14 bases remaining between them. The chain's CDR3 is CASSPLGSHYGYTF. CDR3 bases: TGCGCCAGCAGCCCCCTTGGGTCTCATTATGGCTACACCTTC.

The V gene is TRBV7-2, the J gene TRBJ2-5; tentatively, D is TRBD2 (6 bases). CDR1 and CDR2 (germline): SGHTA, FQGNSA. V was pared by 0 bases and J by 0 bases, with 11 bases between. The length of the CDR3 is 16 residues. CDR3 nucleotides: TGTGCCAGCAGCTTAGCTCCTCGGGGGAACCAAGAGACCCAGTACTTC. It codes for CASSLAPRGNQETQYF.

J is TRBJ2-7 and V is TRBV5-1; TRBD1 matches 10 bases. Looked up from germline, CDR1 is SGHRS and CDR2 is YFSETQ. CDR3 size: 13 residues. The V segment lost 7 bases and the J segment 2 bases; nucleotides outside the gene matches: 3. The CDR3 sequence: CASGTGDTYEQYF. CDR3 DNA: TGCGCCAGCGGGACAGGGGACACCTACGAGCAGTACTTC.

J is TRBJ2-6 and V is TRBV5-1; 7 positions agree with TRBD1. The V and J ends lost 4 bases and 3 bases, in that order; junction bases with no gene match: 4. The CDR3 covers 15 residues. The germline V gene has CDR1 SGHRS and CDR2 YFSETQ. This CDR3 reads CASSADRVGANVLTF. The CDR3 bases are TGCGCCAGCAGCGCCGACAGGGTTGGGGCCAACGTCCTGACTTTC.

The chain has TRBV6-1 and TRBJ2-2, with TRBD2 matching 12 bases. The CDR3 consists of 18 residues. In germline, CDR1 is MNHNS, CDR2 SASEGT. Trimming took 2 bases from V and 4 from J; bases not matched to a gene: 8. The CDR3 here is CASSEMRTSGVGTGELFF. As DNA, the CDR3 is TGTGCCAGCAGTGAAATGAGGACTAGCGGGGTGGGCACCGGGGAGCTGTTTTTT.

The V call is TRBV19, the J call TRBJ1-1, with D maybe TRBD1 (6 bases). Germline-derived CDR1 and CDR2 are LNHDA and SQIVND (reference sequence). Trimming cost V 3 bases and J 0 bases, with 11 bases left between them. There are 15 residues in the CDR3. The CDR3 bases are TGTGCCAGTAGTATTCGGGCAGGGGTGAACACTGAAGCTTTCTTT. Translated, it gives CASSIRAGVNTEAFF. Variable domain in full (rest from reference TRBV19 and TRBJ1-1): DGGITQSPKYLFRKEGQNVTLSCEQNLNHDAMYWYRQDPGQGLRLIYYSQIVNDFQKGDIAEGYSVSREKKESFPLTVTSAQKNPTAFYLCASSIRAGVNTEAFFGQGTRLTVV.

J is TRBJ2-3 and V is TRBV7-3, with D unclear. The CDR3 covers 15 residues. From germline, CDR1 is SGHTA and CDR2 FQGTGA. V was shortened by 5 bases and J by 0 bases, with 12 bases between the two germline ends. CDR3 sequence reads: CASSPGLGSTDTQYF. CDR3 coding DNA: TGTGCCAGCAGCCCCGGTCTGGGTAGCACAGATACGCAGTATTTT.

The rearrangement joins TRBV4-1 to TRBJ1-2, with D hard to call. V was pared by 2 bases and J by 4 bases, with 8 bases between. This CDR3 spans 13 amino acids. CDR1 and CDR2 (germline): MGHRA, YSYEKL. The CDR3 coding sequence is TGCGCCAGCAGCCAACCGGACGGCTATGGCTACACCTTC. It yields the protein CASSQPDGYGYTF.

The gene calls are TRBV7-3 and TRBJ2-1; D might be TRBD1 or TRBD2, each matching 6 bases. The V end was cut by 0 bases, the J end by 8 bases, with 14 bases between. Germline assignment: CDR1 SGHTA and CDR2 FQGTGA. This CDR3 contains 15 residues. The CDR3 reads CASSLTFGGPYEQFF. The CDR3 DNA reads as TGTGCCAGCAGCTTAACGTTTGGGGGGCCCTATGAGCAGTTCTTC.

This clone turned up a few times. The chain uses TRBV7-9 and TRBJ1-2; the match to TRBD1 covers 8 bases. Germline V lookup: CDR1 SEHNR, CDR2 FQNEAQ (reference sequence). The V segment lost 7 bases and the J segment 7 bases; nucleotides outside the gene matches: 11. There are 14 residues in the CDR3. In DNA, the CDR3 is TGTGCCAGCAACTTCGGACAGGGATCGTTTGGCTACACCTTC. Its protein product is CASNFGQGSFGYTF.

The chain carries TRBV7-6 and TRBJ2-1, with TRBD1 matching over 7 bases. This CDR3 is 14 amino acids long. From germline, CDR1 is SGHVS and CDR2 FNYEAQ. Trimming cost V 4 bases and J 7 bases; bases outside gene matches: 7. The CDR3 reads CASSSPLQGNEQFF. CDR3 bases: TGTGCCAGCAGCTCTCCATTACAGGGGAATGAGCAGTTCTTC.

This clone appeared once. The V gene is TRBV28, the J gene TRBJ2-5; 9 bases are a match to TRBD1. The CDR3 runs to 16 residues. J gave up 4 bases and V 5 bases, and 11 bases lay outside the gene matches. CDR1 and CDR2 (germline): MDHEN, SYDVKM. This CDR3 is CASSPVGTGMIETQYF. The DNA for the CDR3 is TGTGCCAGCAGTCCCGTCGGGACAGGGATGATAGAGACCCAGTACTTC.

This chain connects TRBV29-1 to TRBJ2-7, with 8 nucleotides matching TRBD1. The CDR3 runs 15 residues. The junction had 9 bases not matched to a gene; V was cut back by 5 bases and J by 0 bases. CDR1 is SQVTM, CDR2 ANQGSEA, per germline. The CDR3 coding sequence is TGCAGCGTTACCGTAGGGACAGGAGTCTCCTACGAGCAGTACTTC. Translated: CSVTVGTGVSYEQYF.